The clone carrying this T cell receptor (beta chain) was counted at least ten times. The antigen is unknown. V trimming: 4 bases; J trimming: 2 bases; junction bases outside the gene matches: 13. Germline V lookup: CDR1 SGDLS, CDR2 YYNGEE. The CDR3 contains 17 residues. Each CDR3 protein is one row after TCRdb ran MiXCR on the PCR reads. Of about 630,000 distinct CDR3 sequences listed, less than 30% are singletons. The source of the sample is a study of molecular identifiers for immune sequencing clone quantification. Findings and caveats of the study: Spike-in Jurkat TCR RNA from a single cell reportedly registered among 950,000 or so naive cells.

This chain connects TRBV9 to TRBJ1-2, with TRBD1 matching 8 bases. The TCR sequence derives from a human donor in good health. Some libraries in this study had Jurkat cell RNA spiked in. Sequencing was carried out using naive CD8+ T cells from blood, with Jurkat cell RNA spiked in. Subset given: FACS-sorted CD8+CD4-CCR7+CD45RA+ naive T cells. CDR3 region: CASSMDRELPGNYGYTF. CDR3 nucleotide sequence: TGTGCCAGCAGCATGGACAGGGAGCTTCCGGGAAACTATGGCTACACCTTC.